Listed below are T cell receptor beta chains from one sample, sequenced in a study of identical twins. From the 5' RACE reads, TCRdb called clonotypes with MiXCR, one entry per CDR3 protein. The sample lists 510,000 or so distinct CDR3 sequences, 13% to 15% occurring once. These data also formed part of another study, on yellow fever vaccine responses in identical twins.

The source material was CD4+ T cells sorted from blood. The receptors were sampled from a woman aged 18-29 years in good health. CDR3s include the opening cysteine and the closing phenylalanine or tryptophan. A D gene is named only where the DNA matches it firmly. Part of the rows lack a size; the others show once, few, many or a class for expanded clones.

J	size	V	D	DNA	CDR3
TRBJ2-1	few	TRBV28	TRBD2	TGTGCCAGCAGGCCTGGACTAGTCAATGAGCAGTTCTTC	CASRPGLVNEQFF
TRBJ2-5	.	TRBV2	.	TGTGCCAGAGCGCAAGAGACCCAGTACTTC	CARAQETQYF
TRBJ2-5	.	TRBV20-1	TRBD2	TGCAGTGCTGGAGGCGCGGGAGGTTTTGGGGAGACCCAGTACTTC	CSAGGAGGFGETQYF
TRBJ2-5	many	TRBV14	.	TGTGCCAGCAGCCAAGGATTCCGGAAAGAAGAGACCCAGTACTTC	CASSQGFRKEETQYF
TRBJ2-2	few	TRBV12-3/TRBV12-4	TRBD2	TGTGCCAGCAGTGACCCGGGACTAGCGGTCGCGAACACCGGGGAGCTGTTTTTT	CASSDPGLAVANTGELFF
TRBJ2-7	few	TRBV11-1	TRBD2	TGTGCCAGCAGCTTAGTAGCCCCTCTCGCGGGAGAGGTAAGCGAGCAGTACTTC	CASSLVAPLAGEVSEQYF
TRBJ1-2	.	TRBV6-1	TRBD1	TGTGCCAGCTGCCTCTTGGGACAGCTCTATGGCTACACCTTC	CASCLLGQLYGYTF
TRBJ2-2	.	TRBV14	.	TGTGCCAGCAGCCAAGAAACGATGACTGCGGCGAACACCGGGGAGCTGTTTTTT	CASSQETMTAANTGELFF
TRBJ2-2	.	TRBV24-1	.	TGTGCCACCCGATCGGGGAACACCGGGGAGCTGTTTTTT	CATRSGNTGELFF
TRBJ2-6	.	TRBV2	.	TGTGCCAGCGTCGGGAGCTCTGGGGCCAACGTCCTGACTTTC	CASVGSSGANVLTF
TRBJ1-1	.	TRBV5-1	.	TGCGCCAGCAGCTACAGGACGGCCCCGAACACTGAAGCTTTCTTT	CASSYRTAPNTEAFF
TRBJ2-6	few	TRBV2	.	TGTGCCAGCAGTGAAAGAAGCCTCTGGGGTTCTGGGGCCAACGTCCTGACTTTC	CASSERSLWGSGANVLTF
TRBJ2-2	few	TRBV5-1	.	TGCGCCAGCAGTTTGGGGGCTACGAACACCGGGGAGCTGTTTTTT	CASSLGATNTGELFF
TRBJ2-2	few	TRBV5-1	TRBD1	TGCGCCAGCAGCTTGGAACAGGGGGACGGGGAGCTGTTTTTT	CASSLEQGDGELFF
TRBJ2-3	few	TRBV29-1	TRBD1	TGCAGCGTTCCCCGGGACAGTTACCGAAATACGCAGTATTTT	CSVPRDSYRNTQYF
TRBJ2-5	.	TRBV3-1	TRBD1	TGTGCCAGCGGACAGGGTCCCGAGACCCAGTACTTC	CASGQGPETQYF
TRBJ2-3	.	TRBV12-2	.	TGTGCAAGTCGCTCCTCCGGACGGGTCGTCCCGTATACGCAGTATTTT	CASRSSGRVVPYTQYF
TRBJ1-1	.	TRBV5-1	TRBD1	TGCGCCAGCAGCCTCGGGACAGGGACCATGAACACTGAAGCTTTCTTT	CASSLGTGTMNTEAFF
TRBJ2-7	.	TRBV10-2	TRBD1	TGCGCCAGCAGAGCCGGGACAGGGGGCTACGAGCAGTACTTC	CASRAGTGGYEQYF
TRBJ2-6	few	TRBV11-1	TRBD1	TGTGCCAGCAGCTCGGGACAGGCCTCCTTCTCTGGGGCCAACGTCCTGACTTTC	CASSSGQASFSGANVLTF
TRBJ2-2	few	TRBV4-1	.	TGCGCCAGCAGCAAAATACTGGGGAGGGAGCTGTTTTTT	CASSKILGRELFF
TRBJ1-1	few	TRBV2	.	TGTGCCAGCAGTGATTGGGGAACGGAAGCTTTCTTT	CASSDWGTEAFF
TRBJ2-1	few	TRBV7-8	TRBD2	TGTGCCAGCAGCTTAGGCCCTTGGACTAGCGGTTACAATGAGCAGTTCTTC	CASSLGPWTSGYNEQFF
TRBJ1-1	few	TRBV2	TRBD1	TGTGCCAGCGGGGGACAGAAGAACACTGAAGCTTTCTTT	CASGGQKNTEAFF
TRBJ2-3	few	TRBV7-9	.	TGTGCCAGCAGCTTACAGGGGAGTAGCACAGATACGCAGTATTTT	CASSLQGSSTDTQYF
TRBJ1-3	.	TRBV28	TRBD1	TGTGCCACTAGACTCGGACAGGGAGGAAACACCATATATTTT	CATRLGQGGNTIYF
TRBJ2-5	few	TRBV18	.	TGTGCCAGCTCACCGCAAGGTCTAGCGGAGACCCAGTACTTC	CASSPQGLAETQYF
TRBJ2-1	many	TRBV9	.	TGTGCCAGCACCCCGAGAGGGGGGGGCTCCTACAATGAGCAGTTCTTC	CASTPRGGGSYNEQFF
TRBJ2-2	few	TRBV11-2	.	TGTGCCAGCAGCTCCGGGACGAGAAGGACCACCGGGGAGCTGTTTTTT	CASSSGTRRTTGELFF
TRBJ2-3	few	TRBV5-1	TRBD2	TGCGCCAGCAGCTTGGCGGCTAGCGGGGTCGCAGATACGCAGTATTTT	CASSLAASGVADTQYF
TRBJ1-2	.	TRBV18	.	TGTGCCAGCTCACCAACAGGGCCCCACTATGGCTACACCTTC	CASSPTGPHYGYTF
TRBJ2-3	few	TRBV5-5	TRBD2	TGTGCCAGCAGCGCCGGACTAGCGGGGGGGCTATTCACAGATACGCAGTATTTT	CASSAGLAGGLFTDTQYF
TRBJ1-1	few	TRBV29-1	.	TGCAGCGGGAAAAGGGAGAACACTGAAGCTTTCTTT	CSGKRENTEAFF
TRBJ1-2	few	TRBV15	.	TGTGCCACCAGCAGGACAGGAGGCGGCTACACCTTC	CATSRTGGGYTF
TRBJ2-7	few	TRBV12-3/TRBV12-4	.	TGTGCCAGCAGTCCTCAGCGGCAACCCTACGAGCAGTACTTC	CASSPQRQPYEQYF
TRBJ2-5	few	TRBV29-1	TRBD1	TGCAGCGTTCAACAGGGGTTAGAGACCCAGTACTTC	CSVQQGLETQYF
TRBJ2-1	.	TRBV28	TRBD2	TGTGCCAGCAGCCTTAGCGGGGGGGCAAAGAATGAGCAGTTCTTC	CASSLSGGAKNEQFF
TRBJ2-2	many	TRBV15	.	TGTGCCACCAGCAGTCGGACAGGGGAGCTGTTTTTT	CATSSRTGELFF
TRBJ1-5	many	TRBV7-6	TRBD1	TGTGCCAGCAGCTTAAGGACAGGGGCAGGTCAGCCCCAGCATTTT	CASSLRTGAGQPQHF
TRBJ1-2	.	TRBV5-4	.	TGTGCCAGCTTCCCCCACCGGGGGTACACCTTC	CASFPHRGYTF